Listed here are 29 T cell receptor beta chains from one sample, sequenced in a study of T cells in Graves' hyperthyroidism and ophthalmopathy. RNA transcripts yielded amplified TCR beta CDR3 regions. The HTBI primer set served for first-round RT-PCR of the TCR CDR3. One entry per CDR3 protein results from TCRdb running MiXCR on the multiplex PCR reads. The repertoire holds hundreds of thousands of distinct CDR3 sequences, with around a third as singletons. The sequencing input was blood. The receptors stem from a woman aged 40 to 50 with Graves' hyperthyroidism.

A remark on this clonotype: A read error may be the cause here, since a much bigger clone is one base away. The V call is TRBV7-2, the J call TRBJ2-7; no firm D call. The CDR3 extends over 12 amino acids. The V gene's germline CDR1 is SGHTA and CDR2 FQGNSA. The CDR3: CANSLGRHEQYF. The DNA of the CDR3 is TGTGCCAACAGCTTAGGTCGACACGAGCAGTACTTC.

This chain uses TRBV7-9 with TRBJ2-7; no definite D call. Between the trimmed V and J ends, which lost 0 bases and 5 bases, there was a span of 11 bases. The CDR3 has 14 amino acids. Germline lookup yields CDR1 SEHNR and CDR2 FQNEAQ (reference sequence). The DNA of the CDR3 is TGTGCCAGCAGCTTAGCGGGCAGTAGCAACGAGCAGTACTTC. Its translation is CASSLAGSSNEQYF.

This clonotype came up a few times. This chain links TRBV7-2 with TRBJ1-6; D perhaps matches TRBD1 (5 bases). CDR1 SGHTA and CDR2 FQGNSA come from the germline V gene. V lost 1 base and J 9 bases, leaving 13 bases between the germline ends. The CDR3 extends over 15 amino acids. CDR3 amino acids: CASSLVWLGGSPLHF. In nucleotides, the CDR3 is TGTGCCAGCAGCTTAGTGTGGCTTGGGGGTTCACCCCTCCACTTT.

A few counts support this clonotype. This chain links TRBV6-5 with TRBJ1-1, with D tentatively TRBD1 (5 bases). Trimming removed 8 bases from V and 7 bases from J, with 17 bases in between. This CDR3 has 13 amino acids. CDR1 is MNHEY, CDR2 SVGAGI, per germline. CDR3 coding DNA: TGTGCCAGCGGTCCACAGGCGTACGGTGAAGCTTTCTTT. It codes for CASGPQAYGEAFF.

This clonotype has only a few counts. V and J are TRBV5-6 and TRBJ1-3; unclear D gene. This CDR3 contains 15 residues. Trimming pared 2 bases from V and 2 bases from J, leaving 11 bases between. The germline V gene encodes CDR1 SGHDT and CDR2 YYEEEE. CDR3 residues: CASSFRPGTGNTIYF. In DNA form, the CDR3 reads TGTGCCAGCAGCTTCAGACCCGGGACTGGAAACACCATATATTTT.

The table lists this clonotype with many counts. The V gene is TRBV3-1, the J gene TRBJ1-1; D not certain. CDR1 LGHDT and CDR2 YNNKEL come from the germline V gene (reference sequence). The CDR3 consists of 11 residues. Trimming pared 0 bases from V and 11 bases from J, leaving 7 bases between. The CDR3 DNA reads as TGTGCCAGCAGCCAAGATCTACAGGCTTTCTTT. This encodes CASSQDLQAFF.

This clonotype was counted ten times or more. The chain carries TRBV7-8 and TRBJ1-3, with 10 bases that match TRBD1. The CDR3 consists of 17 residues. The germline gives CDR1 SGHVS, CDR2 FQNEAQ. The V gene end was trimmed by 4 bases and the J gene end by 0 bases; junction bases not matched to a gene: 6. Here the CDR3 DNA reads TGTGCCAGCAGCTCTGACAGGGGGCTTAGCTCTGGAAACACCATATATTTT. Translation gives CASSSDRGLSSGNTIYF.

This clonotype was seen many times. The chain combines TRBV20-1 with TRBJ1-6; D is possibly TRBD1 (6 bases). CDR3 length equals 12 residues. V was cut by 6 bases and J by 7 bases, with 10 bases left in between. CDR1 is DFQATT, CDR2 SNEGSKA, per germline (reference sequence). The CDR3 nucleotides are TGCAGTGCGGAAACAGGGAATTCACCCCTCCACTTT. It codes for CSAETGNSPLHF.

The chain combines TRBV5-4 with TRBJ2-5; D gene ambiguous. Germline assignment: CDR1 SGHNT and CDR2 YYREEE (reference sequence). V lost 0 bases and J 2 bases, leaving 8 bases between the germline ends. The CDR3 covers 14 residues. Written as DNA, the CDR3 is TGTGCCAGCAGCTTGGGTGCACTTCAAGAGACCCAGTACTTC. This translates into CASSLGALQETQYF.

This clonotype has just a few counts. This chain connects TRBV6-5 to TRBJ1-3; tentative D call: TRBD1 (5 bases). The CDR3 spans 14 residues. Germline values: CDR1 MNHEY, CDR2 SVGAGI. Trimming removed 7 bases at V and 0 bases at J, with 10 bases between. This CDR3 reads CASTPGHSGNTIYF. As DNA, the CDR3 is TGTGCCAGCACCCCAGGACACTCTGGAAACACCATATATTTT.

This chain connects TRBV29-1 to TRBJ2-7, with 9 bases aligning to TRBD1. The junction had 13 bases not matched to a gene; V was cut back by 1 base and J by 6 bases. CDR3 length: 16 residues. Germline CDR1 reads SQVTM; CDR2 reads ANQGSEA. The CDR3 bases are TGCAGCGTTGAAGCGGCCTTGGCGGGACAGGGCGGCGAGCAGTACTTC. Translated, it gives CSVEAALAGQGGEQYF.

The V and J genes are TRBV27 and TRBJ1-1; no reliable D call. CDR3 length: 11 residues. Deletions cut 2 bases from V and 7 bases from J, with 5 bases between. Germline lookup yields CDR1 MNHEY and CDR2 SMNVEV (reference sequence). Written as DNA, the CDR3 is TGTGCCAGCAGTTTAATGGGTGAAGCTTTCTTT. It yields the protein CASSLMGEAFF.

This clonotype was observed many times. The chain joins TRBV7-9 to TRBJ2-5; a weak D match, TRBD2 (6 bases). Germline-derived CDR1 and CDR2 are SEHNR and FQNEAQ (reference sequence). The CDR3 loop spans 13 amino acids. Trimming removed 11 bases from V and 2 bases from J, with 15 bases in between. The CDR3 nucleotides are TGTGCCGGAATCCGGAGGGGACAAGAGACCCAGTACTTC. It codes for CAGIRRGQETQYF.

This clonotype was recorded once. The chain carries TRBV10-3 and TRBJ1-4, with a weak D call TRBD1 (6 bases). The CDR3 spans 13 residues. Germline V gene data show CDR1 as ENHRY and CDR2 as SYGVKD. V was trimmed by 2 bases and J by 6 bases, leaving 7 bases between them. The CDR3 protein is CAISEHRDEKLFF. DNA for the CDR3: TGTGCCATCAGTGAGCACAGGGATGAAAAACTGTTTTTT.

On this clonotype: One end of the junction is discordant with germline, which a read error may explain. CDR3 DNA: TGTGCCAGCAGCGGGACAGGGGTGGGGACTGAAGCTTTCTTT. As protein: CASSGTGVGTEAFF. This chain connects TRBV5-1 to TRBJ1-1; 10 nucleotides line up with TRBD1. The germline gives CDR1 SGHRS, CDR2 YFSETQ. This CDR3 comprises 14 residues.

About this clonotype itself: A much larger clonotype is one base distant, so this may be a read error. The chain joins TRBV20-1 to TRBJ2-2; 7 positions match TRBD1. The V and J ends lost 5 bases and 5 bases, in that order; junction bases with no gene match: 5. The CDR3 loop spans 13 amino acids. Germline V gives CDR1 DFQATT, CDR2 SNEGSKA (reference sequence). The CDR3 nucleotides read TGCAGTGCTTCAGACAGGGTGACCGGGGAGCTGTTTTTT. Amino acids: CSASDRVTGELFF.

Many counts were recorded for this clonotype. The CDR3 nucleotides read TGTGCCACCAGCAGAGATTTAGGCGAGACCCAGTACTTC. Encoded protein: CATSRDLGETQYF. The chain is built from TRBV15 and TRBJ2-5; unclear D gene. In germline, CDR1 is LNHNV, CDR2 YYDKDF (reference sequence). The CDR3 totals 13 residues. V lost 0 bases, J lost 5 bases, and 7 bases lay in between.

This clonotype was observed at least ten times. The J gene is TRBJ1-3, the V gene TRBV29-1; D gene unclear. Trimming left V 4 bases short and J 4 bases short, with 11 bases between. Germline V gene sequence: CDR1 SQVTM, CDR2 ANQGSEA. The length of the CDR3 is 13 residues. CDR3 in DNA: TGCAGCGTTGTTACCGGACGGGGAAACACCATATATTTT. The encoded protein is CSVVTGRGNTIYF.

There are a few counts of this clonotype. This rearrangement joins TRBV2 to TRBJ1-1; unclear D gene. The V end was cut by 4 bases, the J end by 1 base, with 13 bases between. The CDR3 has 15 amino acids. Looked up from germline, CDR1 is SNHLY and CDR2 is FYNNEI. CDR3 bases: TGTGCCAGCAGTGCGGCGCAAGATACGAACACTGAAGCTTTCTTT. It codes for CASSAAQDTNTEAFF.

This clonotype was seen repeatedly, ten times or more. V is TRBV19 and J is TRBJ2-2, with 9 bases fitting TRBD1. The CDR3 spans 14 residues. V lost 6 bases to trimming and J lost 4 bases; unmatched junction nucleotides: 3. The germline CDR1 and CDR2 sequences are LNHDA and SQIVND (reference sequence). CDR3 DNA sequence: TGTGCCAGTAGGACAGGGGGGGGCACCGGGGAGCTGTTTTTT. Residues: CASRTGGGTGELFF.

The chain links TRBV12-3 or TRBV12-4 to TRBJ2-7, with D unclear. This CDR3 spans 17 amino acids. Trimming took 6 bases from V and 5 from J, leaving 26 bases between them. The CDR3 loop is CASRKFQPPAAVHEQYF. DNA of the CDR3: TGTGCCAGCAGAAAGTTTCAACCCCCGGCGGCAGTCCACGAGCAGTACTTC.

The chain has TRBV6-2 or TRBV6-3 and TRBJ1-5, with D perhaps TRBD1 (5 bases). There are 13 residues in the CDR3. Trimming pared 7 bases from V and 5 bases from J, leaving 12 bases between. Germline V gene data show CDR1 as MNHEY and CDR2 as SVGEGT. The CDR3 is CASNQGPHQPQHF. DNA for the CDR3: TGTGCCAGCAACCAGGGTCCTCATCAGCCCCAGCATTTT.

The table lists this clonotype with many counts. DNA of the CDR3: TGCAGTGCTTGGACTGGAAGCTCCTATAATTCACCCCTCCACTTT. It is translated as CSAWTGSSYNSPLHF. The chain joins TRBV20-1 to TRBJ1-6; D remains ambiguous. Per the germline V gene, CDR1 is DFQATT and CDR2 is SNEGSKA (reference sequence). This CDR3 is 15 amino acids long. The V end was cut by 5 bases, the J end by 0 bases, with 11 bases between.

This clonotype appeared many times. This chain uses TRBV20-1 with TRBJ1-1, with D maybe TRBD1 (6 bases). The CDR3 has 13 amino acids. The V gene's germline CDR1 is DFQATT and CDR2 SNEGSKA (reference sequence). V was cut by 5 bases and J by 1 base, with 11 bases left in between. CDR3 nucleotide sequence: TGCAGTGCTCCTTTACAGGGGAACACTGAAGCTTTCTTT. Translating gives CSAPLQGNTEAFF.

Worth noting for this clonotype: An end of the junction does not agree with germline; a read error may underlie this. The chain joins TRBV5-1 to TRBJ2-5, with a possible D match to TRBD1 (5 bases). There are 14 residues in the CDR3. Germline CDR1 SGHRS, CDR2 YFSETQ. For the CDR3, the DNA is TGCGCCGGCAGGGCGACAGCCGGTGGAGAGACCCAGTACTTC. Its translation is CAGRATAGGETQYF. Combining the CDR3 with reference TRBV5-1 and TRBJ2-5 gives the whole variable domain KAGVTQTPRYLIKTRGQQVTLSCSPISGHRSVSWYQQTPGQGLQFLFEYFSETQRNKGNFPGRFSGRQFSNSRSEMNVSTLELGDSALYLCAGRATAGGETQYFGPGTRLLVL.

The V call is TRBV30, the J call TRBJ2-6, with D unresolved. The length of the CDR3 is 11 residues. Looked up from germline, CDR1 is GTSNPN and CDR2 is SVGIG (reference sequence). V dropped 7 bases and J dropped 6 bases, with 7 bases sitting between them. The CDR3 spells CASDEANVLTF. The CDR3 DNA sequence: TGTGCCTCCGACGAGGCCAACGTCCTGACTTTC.

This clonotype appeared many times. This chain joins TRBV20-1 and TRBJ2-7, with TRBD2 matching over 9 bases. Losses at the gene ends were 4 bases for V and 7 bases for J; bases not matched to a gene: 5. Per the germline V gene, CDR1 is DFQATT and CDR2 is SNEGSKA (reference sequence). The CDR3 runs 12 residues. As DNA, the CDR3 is TGCAGTGCTATGGGGCTAGCGGGGGAGCAGTACTTC. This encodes CSAMGLAGEQYF.

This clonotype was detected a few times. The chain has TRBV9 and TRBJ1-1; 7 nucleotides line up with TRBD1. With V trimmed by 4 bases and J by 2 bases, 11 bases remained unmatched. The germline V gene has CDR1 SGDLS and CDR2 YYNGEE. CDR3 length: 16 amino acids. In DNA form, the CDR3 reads TGTGCCAGCAGCCCAAGAGGGGGCCCGGATAACACTGAAGCTTTCTTT. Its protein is CASSPRGGPDNTEAFF.

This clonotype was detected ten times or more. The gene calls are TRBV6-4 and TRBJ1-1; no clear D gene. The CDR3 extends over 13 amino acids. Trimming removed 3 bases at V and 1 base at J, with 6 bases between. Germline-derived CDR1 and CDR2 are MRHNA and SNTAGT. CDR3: CASSEEENTEAFF. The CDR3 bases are TGTGCCAGCAGTGAGGAGGAGAACACTGAAGCTTTCTTT.